The 22 T cell receptor beta chains given below trace back to one sample, sequenced in a study of cytomegalovirus exposure and HLA in healthy donors. Primers for the PCR totalled 60 Vbeta and 13 Jbeta. TCRdb's copy holds only in-frame clones and misses some; the assay was immunoSEQ multiplex PCR. This table holds about 140,000 clones. Sequencing was performed on PBMCs. All receptors come from a woman aged 18 to 35 in good health and CMV-seronegative.

The J gene is TRBJ2-1, the V gene TRBV7-2, with 7 bases lining up with TRBD2. V lost 5 bases and J lost 8; bases outside the gene matches: 3. The CDR3 covers 12 residues. Germline V gene lookup returns CDR1 SGHTA and CDR2 FQGNSA. DNA for the CDR3: TGTGCCAGCAGCCCCACTAGCGATGAGCAGTTCTTC. Translation: CASSPTSDEQFF.

The rearrangement joins TRBV25-1 to TRBJ2-1, with D possibly being TRBD2 (5 bases). V gave up 1 base and J gave up 9 bases, with 13 bases separating them. The CDR3 is 14 residues long. Germline V gene sequence: CDR1 MGHDK, CDR2 SYGVNS. Written as DNA, the CDR3 is TGTGCCAGCAGTGAATTTGGCGGAGGAATTGAGCAGTTCTTC. This gives the protein CASSEFGGGIEQFF.

The V gene is TRBV6-5, the J gene TRBJ1-1; 10 nucleotides align to TRBD1. The V and J ends lost 5 bases and 4 bases, in that order; junction bases with no gene match: 1. This CDR3 comprises 13 residues. CDR1 is MNHEY, CDR2 SVGAGI, per germline. The CDR3 spells CASSRTGGTEAFF. DNA for the CDR3: TGTGCCAGCAGTCGGACAGGGGGCACTGAAGCTTTCTTT.

The CDR3 DNA follows: TGCGCCAGCAGCTTGGGGGACAGGGGTGGCTACACCTTC. This codes for CASSLGDRGGYTF. The chain uses TRBV5-1 and TRBJ1-2; 10 bases are a match to TRBD1. Germline lookup yields CDR1 SGHRS and CDR2 YFSETQ. This CDR3 has 13 residues. V was pared by 0 bases and J by 7 bases, with 0 bases of the junction left unmatched.

The genes are TRBV6-6 and TRBJ2-7, with 13 bases fitting TRBD2. Unmatched junction bases numbered 6, after V lost 5 bases and J lost 5 bases. The CDR3 spans 15 residues. In germline, CDR1 is MNHNY, CDR2 SVGAGI (reference sequence). The CDR3 sequence is CASSPQLAGGDEQYF. The DNA for the CDR3 is TGTGCCAGCAGTCCTCAACTAGCGGGAGGGGACGAGCAGTACTTC.

This sequence joins TRBV6-6 and TRBJ2-7, with D possibly matching TRBD1 (6 bases). The CDR3 is 16 amino acids. V lost 0 bases to trimming and J lost 7 bases, with 19 bases between them. CDR1 and CDR2 (germline): MNHNY, SVGAGI (reference sequence). The CDR3 here is CASSYSRTGLGQEQYV. The DNA of the CDR3 is TGTGCCAGCAGTTACTCAAGAACAGGGTTAGGACAGGAGCAGTACGTC.

The chain recombines TRBV6-1 with TRBJ1-2; 9 positions agree with TRBD1. V lost 4 bases, J lost 0 bases, and 6 bases stayed unmatched. The CDR3 has 16 amino acids. Germline-derived CDR1 and CDR2 are MNHNS and SASEGT. In DNA form, the CDR3 reads TGTGCCAGCAGTGGCTGGACAGGGGAGTCTAACTATGGCTACACCTTC. Amino acids: CASSGWTGESNYGYTF.

A word on this clone: Here the CDR3 omits its conserved ending phenylalanine or tryptophan, so a read error is the likely source. It is unclear where the CDR3 begins or ends on the DNA, so no DNA is shown, and the CDR3 is as TCRdb lists it. The rearrangement links TRBV7-3 to TRBJ2-7; the table's TRBD2 call for D was not verified on the DNA. The CDR3 length is 12 residues, termini included. Looked up from germline, CDR1 is SGHTA and CDR2 is FQGTGA. The CDR3 protein is CASSNTTSGNAY.

Written as DNA, the CDR3 is TGTGCCAGCACCCTGTCTCGCTCCTACAATGAGCAGTTCTTC. Amino acid sequence: CASTLSRSYNEQFF. The rearrangement joins TRBV6-1 to TRBJ2-1; no firm D call. Trimming removed 7 bases from V and 0 bases from J, with 10 bases in between. Germline V CDR1 and CDR2: MNHNS, SASEGT. The CDR3 sequence is 14 residues long.

The genes are TRBV2 and TRBJ2-7; D unresolved. Germline V gives CDR1 SNHLY, CDR2 FYNNEI. V lost 9 bases, J lost 7 bases, and 16 bases lay in between. This CDR3 is 12 amino acids long. As DNA, the CDR3 is TGTGCCAGACGACCGATAATGCGGGAGCAGTACGTC. Protein: CARRPIMREQYV.

J is TRBJ2-7 and V is TRBV19, with 15 bases lining up with TRBD2. V was pared by 5 bases and J by 5 bases, with 7 bases of the junction left unmatched. This CDR3 has 16 amino acids. Germline CDR1 is LNHDA and CDR2 is SQIVND (reference sequence). CDR3 residues: CASSELGLAGGDEQYF. The DNA for the CDR3 is TGTGCCAGTAGTGAACTAGGACTAGCGGGAGGGGACGAGCAGTACTTC.

CDR3 protein: CASSLIPGAGSEQYF. In DNA form, the CDR3 reads TGTGCCAGCAGCTTAATCCCCGGAGCGGGAAGCGAGCAGTACTTC. V usage is TRBV7-3 and J usage is TRBJ2-7; the match to TRBD2 covers 7 bases. V was pared by 1 base and J by 6 bases, with 9 bases of the junction left unmatched. The germline CDR1 and CDR2 sequences are SGHTA and FQGTGA. CDR3 size: 15 residues.

The chain links TRBV7-8 to TRBJ1-1; 10 bases match TRBD1. CDR1 and CDR2 (germline): SGHVS, FQNEAQ. The CDR3 runs to 16 residues. V was pared by 2 bases and J by 2 bases, with 5 bases of the junction left unmatched. DNA for the CDR3: TGTGCCAGCAGCTTACAAGGGACAGGGGTAAACACTGAAGCTTTCTTT. Its translation: CASSLQGTGVNTEAFF.

J is TRBJ2-1 and V is TRBV4-2; 13 nucleotides agree with TRBD2. This CDR3 contains 15 residues. After removal of 11 bases from V and 8 bases from J, the junction contained 12 bases not matched to a gene. Germline V lookup: CDR1 LGHNA, CDR2 YNFKEQ. The CDR3 sequence is CASSTGLAGRDEQFF. For the CDR3, the DNA is TGTGCCTCTTCTACGGGACTAGCGGGAAGAGATGAGCAGTTCTTC.

The rearrangement joins TRBV19 to TRBJ2-3, with 10 positions matching TRBD1. This CDR3 contains 17 residues. Germline V gene sequence: CDR1 LNHDA, CDR2 SQIVND (reference sequence). The trim removed 3 bases at V and 0 bases at J, leaving 6 bases unmatched. The CDR3 nucleotides are TGTGCCAGTAGTATCTGGGACAGGGGCCCTAGCACAGATACGCAGTATTTT. Translation: CASSIWDRGPSTDTQYF.

CDR3 DNA sequence: TGTGCCAGCAGCCATCGGATGGGCTGGGCGGGAAATAGCAATCAGCCCCAGCATTTT. Its protein product is CASSHRMGWAGNSNQPQHF. The chain carries TRBV7-9 and TRBJ1-5; D gene ambiguous. CDR1 and CDR2 (germline): SEHNR, FQNEAQ (reference sequence). Trimming took off 5 bases at V and 0 bases at J, with 23 bases between the two ends. The CDR3 totals 19 residues.

This chain joins TRBV7-3 and TRBJ2-7; D is perhaps TRBD1 (6 bases). Germline loops: CDR1 SGHTA, CDR2 FQGTGA. V gave up 5 bases and J gave up 5 bases, with 7 bases separating them. CDR3 length equals 11 residues. The CDR3 sequence: CASSHRDEQYF. DNA of the CDR3: TGTGCCAGCAGCCACAGGGACGAGCAGTACTTC. Supplemented by reference TRBV7-3 and TRBJ2-7, the full variable domain reads GAGVSQTPSNKVTEKGKYVELRCDPISGHTALYWYRQSLGQGPEFLIYFQGTGAADDSGLPNDRFFAVRPEGSVSTLKIQRTERGDSAVYLCASSHRDEQYFGPGTRLTVT.

This chain connects TRBV6-1 to TRBJ1-1, with 8 bases aligning to TRBD1. From germline, CDR1 is MNHNS and CDR2 SASEGT. With V trimmed by 4 bases and J by 4 bases, 5 bases remained unmatched. The CDR3 has 14 residues. CDR3 DNA sequence: TGTGCCAGCAGTGGGACAGGGAAGGTCACTGAAGCTTTCTTT. Translation: CASSGTGKVTEAFF.

The V and J genes are TRBV18 and TRBJ1-1; the D gene is possibly TRBD1 (6 bases). The CDR3 has 16 residues. Trimming removed 3 bases at V and 2 bases at J, with 16 bases between. In germline, CDR1 is KGHSH, CDR2 LQKENI. CDR3 DNA sequence: TGTGCCAGCTCACCTCAGGTAGGGGGGGCTAACACTGAAGCTTTCTTT. It encodes CASSPQVGGANTEAFF.

The V gene is TRBV4-1, the J gene TRBJ2-1; TRBD2 might be the D (7 bases). From germline, CDR1 is MGHRA and CDR2 YSYEKL. The V gene lost 0 bases and the J gene lost 4 bases, with 16 bases spanning the gap. The CDR3 contains 17 residues. The CDR3 loop is CASSQEGAASGYNEQFF. CDR3 in DNA: TGCGCCAGCAGCCAAGAGGGGGCCGCTAGCGGTTACAATGAGCAGTTCTTC.

The rearrangement links TRBV7-3 to TRBJ2-2, with TRBD2 matching over 9 bases. The CDR3 extends over 17 amino acids. Germline-derived CDR1 and CDR2 are SGHTA and FQGTGA. V lost 2 bases and J lost 0; bases outside the gene matches: 4. CDR3: CASSLEGLATNTGELFF. The CDR3 region has the DNA TGTGCCAGCAGCTTAGAAGGACTAGCGACGAACACCGGGGAGCTGTTTTTT. Combining the CDR3 with reference TRBV7-3 and TRBJ2-2 gives the whole variable domain GAGVSQTPSNKVTEKGKYVELRCDPISGHTALYWYRQSLGQGPEFLIYFQGTGAADDSGLPNDRFFAVRPEGSVSTLKIQRTERGDSAVYLCASSLEGLATNTGELFFGEGSRLTVL.

The chain couples TRBV10-3 to TRBJ2-5, with 7 positions matching TRBD2. The J call may be incorrect, as the DNA end agrees better with TRBJ2-7. The germline V gene encodes CDR1 ENHRY and CDR2 SYGVKD. The CDR3 is made up of 15 amino acids. CDR3 sequence: CAISEGPGLSYEQYF. The CDR3 bases are TGTGCCATCAGTGAGGGGCCGGGACTAAGCTACGAGCAGTACTTC.